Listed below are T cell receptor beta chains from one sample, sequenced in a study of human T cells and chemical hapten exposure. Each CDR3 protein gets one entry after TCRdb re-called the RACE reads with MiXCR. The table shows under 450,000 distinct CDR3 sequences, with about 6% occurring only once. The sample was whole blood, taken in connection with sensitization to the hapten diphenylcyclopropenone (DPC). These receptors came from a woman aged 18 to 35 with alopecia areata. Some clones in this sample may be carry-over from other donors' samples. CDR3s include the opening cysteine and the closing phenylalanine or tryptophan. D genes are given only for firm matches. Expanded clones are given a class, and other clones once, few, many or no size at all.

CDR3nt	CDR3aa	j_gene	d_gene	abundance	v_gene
TGTGCCAGCAGTTTTAGCTGGGCAGCGGATCCCCTCCACTTT	CASSFSWAADPLHF	TRBJ1-6	NA	many	TRBV12-3/TRBV12-4
TGTGCCAGCAGTGAGAGTGCTGGGGGAACTGAAGCTTTCTTT	CASSESAGGTEAFF	TRBJ1-1	NA	NA	TRBV2
TGTGCCAGCAGCGCCCGGGACCAGCCCGCGGGCACAGATACGCAGTATTTT	CASSARDQPAGTDTQYF	TRBJ2-3	NA	NA	TRBV13
TGTGCCATCAGTGAGTCCGGGGACAGGGGTGAAAAACTGTTTTTT	CAISESGDRGEKLFF	TRBJ1-4	TRBD1	NA	TRBV10-3
TGCGCCAGCAGCTCGGGACGGGGGGACGAGCAGTACTTC	CASSSGRGDEQYF	TRBJ2-7	TRBD2	NA	TRBV4-3
TGTGCCAGCAGCCCTACCGGCGTTGGCGTGGGCGGCTACACCTTC	CASSPTGVGVGGYTF	TRBJ1-2	NA	many	TRBV7-9
TGTGCCACCAGTGACCGAGGACTAGGGAGCAATGAGCAGTTCTTC	CATSDRGLGSNEQFF	TRBJ2-1	TRBD2	few	TRBV24-1
TGTGCCAGCAGCCCCCGGACTAGCAGGGATGAGACCCAGTACTTC	CASSPRTSRDETQYF	TRBJ2-5	TRBD2	NA	TRBV7-9
TGTGCCAGCAGTTACTCACCGGACAGGGGAGGCGAGCAGTTCTTC	CASSYSPDRGGEQFF	TRBJ2-1	TRBD1	many	TRBV6-5
TGTGCCAGCAGCCTCACCGGGCAGGGAACTGGAAACACCATATATTTT	CASSLTGQGTGNTIYF	TRBJ1-3	NA	few	TRBV12-3/TRBV12-4
TGCGCCAGCAGCTTGGAGGGTGGAGGCGCAGATACGCAGTATTTT	CASSLEGGGADTQYF	TRBJ2-3	NA	few	TRBV5-1
TGTGCCAGCAGCTTAGCCCGATATCAACAGGGGGCGCGTAAATACCCCTACAATGAGCAGTTCTTC	CASSLARYQQGARKYPYNEQFF	TRBJ2-1	TRBD1	few	TRBV5-6
TGTGCCAGCAGCCGGGTCTCGGGCAGGGTGGGATCACCCCTCCACTTT	CASSRVSGRVGSPLHF	TRBJ1-6	NA	many	TRBV4-2
TGTGCCAGCAGCTTTTCAGAAGGGACCTACGAGCAGTACTTC	CASSFSEGTYEQYF	TRBJ2-7	NA	NA	TRBV7-2
TGTGCCAGCAATCAGGGTTCCACAGATACGCAGTATTTT	CASNQGSTDTQYF	TRBJ2-3	NA	few	TRBV6-7
TGTGCCAGCAGTTACCAAAGGGACACTGAAGCTTTCTTT	CASSYQRDTEAFF	TRBJ1-1	NA	many	TRBV6-5
TGTGCCAGTTTCAGGGGGCAGTACACTGAAGCTTTCTTT	CASFRGQYTEAFF	TRBJ1-1	TRBD1	many	TRBV6-5
TGTGCCAGCAGCCAAGAAACGGCCAGTAACTATGGCTACACCTTC	CASSQETASNYGYTF	TRBJ1-2	NA	many	TRBV4-2
TGTGCCAGCAGTTTAGAACAGGGAAGGTCCCAGCATTTT	CASSLEQGRSQHF	TRBJ1-5	NA	many	TRBV12-3/TRBV12-4
TGCGCCAGCACCTTGGACGAGCGTATTAAGGGTACGCAGTATTTT	CASTLDERIKGTQYF	TRBJ2-3	NA	few	TRBV4-1
TGTGCCAGCAGCTTTGCCCAAGACAGGGGCAAAGTTGGTTCGAACACCATATATTTT	CASSFAQDRGKVGSNTIYF	TRBJ1-3	TRBD1	many	TRBV7-9
TGCAGCGTCTACAGGGGGAAGGGTGAGCAGTTCTTC	CSVYRGKGEQFF	TRBJ2-1	TRBD1	few	TRBV29-1
TGTGCCAGCAGAGGGGGGAGGGAGAATTCACCCCTCCACTTT	CASRGGRENSPLHF	TRBJ1-6	NA	few	TRBV7-6
TGTGCCAGCAGCGGACTAGGGACTAGCGGTCGAGAGACCCAGTACTTC	CASSGLGTSGRETQYF	TRBJ2-5	TRBD2	few	TRBV11-1
TGTGCCAGCAGCCAAGAGGTCATAGGGAACACTGAAGCTTTCTTT	CASSQEVIGNTEAFF	TRBJ1-1	NA	NA	TRBV4-2
TGTGCCAGCAGCCGGACACAGGCTACCGGGGAGCTGTTTTTT	CASSRTQATGELFF	TRBJ2-2	NA	few	TRBV7-2
TGTGCCAGCAGCTTAGAGAGGGGCGAAGGTGCCTACGAGCAGTACTTC	CASSLERGEGAYEQYF	TRBJ2-7	NA	NA	TRBV13
TGTGCCAGCAGCCAAGCGTGTGTTGGTCAATTAAATGAAAAACTGTTTTTT	CASSQACVGQLNEKLFF	TRBJ1-4	NA	NA	TRBV3-1
TGTGCCAGCAGTTCAGGGGTCGTACCGAATGAGCAGTTCTTC	CASSSGVVPNEQFF	TRBJ2-1	NA	many	TRBV6-2/TRBV6-3
TGTGCCATCAGTGACATGGACGGCAGGGGAAGCACTGAAGCTTTCTTT	CAISDMDGRGSTEAFF	TRBJ1-1	NA	many	TRBV10-3
TGTGCCAGCAGTTACTCTTCGGGTTCACCCCTCCACTTT	CASSYSSGSPLHF	TRBJ1-6	NA	NA	TRBV6-5
TGTGCCAGCAGCTTGTGGCTTAGGACAGGGGCCTACGAGCAGTACTTC	CASSLWLRTGAYEQYF	TRBJ2-7	TRBD1	NA	TRBV5-5
TGTGCCATCAGTGAGTCGGGACAGGGTTGGCAGCCCCAGCATTTT	CAISESGQGWQPQHF	TRBJ1-5	TRBD1	few	TRBV10-3
TGCAGTGCTAGTGGTGGGGGCCAGGACTATGGCTACACCTTC	CSASGGGQDYGYTF	TRBJ1-2	NA	many	TRBV20-1
TGTGCCAGCAGTTCCGAGACAGGGAAGGCTTTCTTT	CASSSETGKAFF	TRBJ1-1	TRBD1	many	TRBV12-3/TRBV12-4
TGTGCCAGCAGCCAAGATCCGGGGAGACGAGGAAACACTGAAGCTTTCTTT	CASSQDPGRRGNTEAFF	TRBJ1-1	NA	NA	TRBV4-2
TGCAGCGTCGATAGCCAGGACAGGGATACGCAGTATTTT	CSVDSQDRDTQYF	TRBJ2-3	TRBD1	NA	TRBV29-1
TGTGCCAGCAGTCCTAAGGGAGGGAACTATGGCTACACCTTC	CASSPKGGNYGYTF	TRBJ1-2	NA	NA	TRBV27
TGTGCCAGCACTCCACTGACAGGCCTCACAAGAACTGAAGCTTTCTTT	CASTPLTGLTRTEAFF	TRBJ1-1	NA	few	TRBV6-5
TGCAGCGTATCGGGACAGTATAGCAATCAGCCCCAGCATTTT	CSVSGQYSNQPQHF	TRBJ1-5	TRBD1	NA	TRBV29-1
TGTGCCAGCAGACGGATGGACAGGACCCGAACTGAAGCTTTCTTT	CASRRMDRTRTEAFF	TRBJ1-1	TRBD1	few	TRBV27
TGCGCCAGCAGCTTGGCCGGACAGGGCGGAGTGGATGAGCAGTTCTTC	CASSLAGQGGVDEQFF	TRBJ2-1	TRBD1	few	TRBV5-1
TGTGCCAGCAGTGACAGACAATCAACTAACTATGGCTACACCTTC	CASSDRQSTNYGYTF	TRBJ1-2	NA	many	TRBV2
TGTGCCAGCAGCCCCATTTTGCTACCCTACGAGCAGTACTTC	CASSPILLPYEQYF	TRBJ2-7	NA	NA	TRBV28
TGTGCCAGCAGTTGGACAGGCGGGGGAGACATTCAGTACTTC	CASSWTGGGDIQYF	TRBJ2-4	NA	many	TRBV6-6
TGTGCCAGCAGTGTTTTGAGGGATAATTCACCCCTCCACTTT	CASSVLRDNSPLHF	TRBJ1-6	NA	many	TRBV2
TGTGCCAGCACCCCGCTTAGGCCCCCCCACAATGAGCAGTTCTTC	CASTPLRPPHNEQFF	TRBJ2-1	NA	NA	TRBV28
TGCAGTGCTAGAGTCGGACCTAATTCACCCCTCCACTTT	CSARVGPNSPLHF	TRBJ1-6	NA	few	TRBV20-1